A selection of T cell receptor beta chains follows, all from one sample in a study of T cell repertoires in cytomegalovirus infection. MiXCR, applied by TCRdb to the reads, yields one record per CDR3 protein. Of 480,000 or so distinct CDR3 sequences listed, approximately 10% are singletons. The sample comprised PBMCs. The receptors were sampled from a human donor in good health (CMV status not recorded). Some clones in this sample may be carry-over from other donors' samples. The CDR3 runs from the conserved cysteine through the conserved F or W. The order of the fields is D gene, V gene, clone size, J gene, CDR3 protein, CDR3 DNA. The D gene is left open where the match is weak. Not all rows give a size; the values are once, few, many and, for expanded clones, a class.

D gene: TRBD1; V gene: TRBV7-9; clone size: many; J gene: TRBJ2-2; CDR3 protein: CASSTRDSLTGELFF; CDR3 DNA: TGTGCCAGCAGCACTCGGGACAGCCTCACCGGGGAGCTGTTTTTT
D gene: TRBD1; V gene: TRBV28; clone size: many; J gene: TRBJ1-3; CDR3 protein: CASSFFGDSSGNTIYF; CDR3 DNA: TGTGCCAGCAGTTTCTTTGGGGACAGCTCTGGAAACACCATATATTTT
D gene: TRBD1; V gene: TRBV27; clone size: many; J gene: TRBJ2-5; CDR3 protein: CASSWRQGGGETQYF; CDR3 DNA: TGTGCCAGCAGTTGGAGACAGGGTGGGGGAGAGACCCAGTACTTC
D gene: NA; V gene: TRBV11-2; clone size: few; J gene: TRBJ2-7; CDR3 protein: CASSLVFQGPYEQYF; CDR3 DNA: TGTGCCAGCAGCTTAGTTTTCCAGGGCCCTTACGAGCAGTACTTC
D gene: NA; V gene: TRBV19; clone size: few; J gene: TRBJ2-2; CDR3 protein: CASSIYAGNTGELFF; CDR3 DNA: TGTGCCAGTAGTATCTACGCGGGAAACACCGGGGAGCTGTTTTTT
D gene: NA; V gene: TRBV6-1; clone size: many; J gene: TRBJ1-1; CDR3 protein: CASSRDFEAFF; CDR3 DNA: TGTGCCAGCAGCCGGGACTTTGAGGCTTTCTTT
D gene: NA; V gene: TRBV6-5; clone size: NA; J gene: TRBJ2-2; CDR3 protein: CASSYRESATGELFF; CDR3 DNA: TGTGCCAGCAGTTACAGAGAGAGCGCCACCGGGGAGCTGTTTTTT
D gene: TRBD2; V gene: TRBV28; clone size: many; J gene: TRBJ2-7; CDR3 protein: CASSPQTSGVGIQYF; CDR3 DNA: TGTGCCAGCAGTCCTCAGACTAGCGGGGTTGGGATTCAGTACTTC
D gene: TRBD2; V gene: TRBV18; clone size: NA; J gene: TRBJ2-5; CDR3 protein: CASSPSLAAPERETQYF; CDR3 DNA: TGTGCCAGCTCACCCAGTCTAGCGGCACCAGAAAGGGAGACCCAGTACTTC
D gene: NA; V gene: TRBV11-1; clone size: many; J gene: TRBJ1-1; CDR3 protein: CASSLRQSMRGTEAFF; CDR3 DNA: TGTGCCAGCAGCCTGAGACAGTCCATGAGGGGCACTGAAGCTTTCTTT
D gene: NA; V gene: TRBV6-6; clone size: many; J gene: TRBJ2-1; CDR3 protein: CASSYEEQFF; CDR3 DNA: TGTGCCAGCAGCTACGAAGAGCAGTTCTTC
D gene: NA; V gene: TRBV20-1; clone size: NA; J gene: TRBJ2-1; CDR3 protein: CSARPVYNEQFF; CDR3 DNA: TGCAGTGCTAGACCCGTCTACAATGAGCAGTTCTTC
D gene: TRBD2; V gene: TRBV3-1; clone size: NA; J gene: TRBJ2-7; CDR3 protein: CASSQVGLAGGTTREQYF; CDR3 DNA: TGTGCCAGCAGCCAAGTCGGACTAGCGGGAGGGACTACCCGCGAGCAGTACTTC
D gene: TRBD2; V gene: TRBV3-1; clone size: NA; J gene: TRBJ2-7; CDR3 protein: CASSQEFRLAGGEQYF; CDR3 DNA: TGTGCCAGCAGCCAAGAGTTTAGGCTAGCGGGAGGTGAGCAGTACTTC
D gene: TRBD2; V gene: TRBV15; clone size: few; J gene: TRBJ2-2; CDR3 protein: CATSRGLAGDTGELFF; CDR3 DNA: TGTGCCACCAGCAGGGGACTAGCGGGAGACACCGGGGAGCTGTTTTTT
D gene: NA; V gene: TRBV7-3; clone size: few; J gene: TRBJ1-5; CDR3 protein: CASSGTVTIGNQPQHF; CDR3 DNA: TGTGCCAGCAGCGGAACAGTAACTATAGGCAATCAGCCCCAGCATTTT
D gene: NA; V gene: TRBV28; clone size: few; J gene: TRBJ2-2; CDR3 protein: CASSLTGMNTGELFF; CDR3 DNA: TGTGCCAGCAGTTTAACGGGGATGAACACCGGGGAGCTGTTTTTT
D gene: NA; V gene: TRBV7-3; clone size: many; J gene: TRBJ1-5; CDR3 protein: CASRLNQPQHF; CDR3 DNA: TGTGCCAGCAGACTTAATCAGCCCCAGCATTTT
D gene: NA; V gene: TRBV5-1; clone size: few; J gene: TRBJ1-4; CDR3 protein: CASSWTTPATNEKLFF; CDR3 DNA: TGCGCCAGCAGCTGGACGACGCCTGCAACTAATGAAAAACTGTTTTTT
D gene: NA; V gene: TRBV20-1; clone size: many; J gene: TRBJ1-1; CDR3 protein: CSARDPPEAFF; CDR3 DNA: TGCAGTGCTAGAGATCCCCCTGAAGCTTTCTTT
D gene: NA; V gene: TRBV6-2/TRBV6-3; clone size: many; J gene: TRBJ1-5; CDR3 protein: CASRPVYISNQPQHF; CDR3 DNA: TGTGCCAGCAGGCCGGTTTACATAAGCAATCAGCCCCAGCATTTT
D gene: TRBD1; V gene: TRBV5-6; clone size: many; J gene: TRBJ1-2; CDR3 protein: CASSLVPPGGTYGYTF; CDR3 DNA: TGTGCCAGCAGCTTGGTACCCCCAGGGGGGACCTATGGCTACACCTTC
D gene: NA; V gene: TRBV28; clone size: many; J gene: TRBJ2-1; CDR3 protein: CASSLGGYEQFF; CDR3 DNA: TGTGCCAGCAGCTTGGGTGGCTATGAGCAGTTCTTC
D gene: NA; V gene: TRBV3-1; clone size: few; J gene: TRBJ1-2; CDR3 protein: CASSQEGSRRVLDGYTF; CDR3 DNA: TGTGCCAGCAGCCAAGAGGGGAGTAGAAGGGTACTTGATGGCTACACCTTC
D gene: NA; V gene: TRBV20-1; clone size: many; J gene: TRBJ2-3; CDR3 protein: CSARVRAEDTQYF; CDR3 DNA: TGCAGTGCTAGAGTCAGAGCAGAAGATACGCAGTATTTT
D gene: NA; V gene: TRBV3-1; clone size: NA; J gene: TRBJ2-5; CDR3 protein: CASSQDPDLARETQYF; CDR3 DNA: TGTGCCAGCAGCCAAGATCCGGATCTAGCAAGAGAGACCCAGTACTTC
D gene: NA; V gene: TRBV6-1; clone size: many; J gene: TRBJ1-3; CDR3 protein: CASSKDRNSGNTIYF; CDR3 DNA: TGTGCCAGCAGCAAGGACAGAAACTCTGGAAACACCATATATTTT
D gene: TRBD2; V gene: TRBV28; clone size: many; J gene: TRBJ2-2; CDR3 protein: CASSLRGTSGTTGELFF; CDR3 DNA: TGTGCCAGCAGTTTACGTGGGACTAGCGGAACGACTGGGGAGCTGTTTTTT
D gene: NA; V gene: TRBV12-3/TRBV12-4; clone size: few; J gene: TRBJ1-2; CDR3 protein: CASNPTANYGYTF; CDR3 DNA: TGTGCCAGCAATCCGACAGCTAACTATGGCTACACCTTC
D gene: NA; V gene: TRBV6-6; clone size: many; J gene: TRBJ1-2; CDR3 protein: CASSRNGGAANYGYTF; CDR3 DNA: TGTGCCAGCTCCAGAAACGGGGGGGCAGCTAACTATGGCTACACCTTC
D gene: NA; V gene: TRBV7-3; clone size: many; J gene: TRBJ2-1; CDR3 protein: CASSPDHNEQFF; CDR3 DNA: TGTGCCAGCAGCCCGGACCACAATGAGCAGTTCTTC
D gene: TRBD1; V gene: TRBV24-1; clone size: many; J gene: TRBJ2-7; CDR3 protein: CATSDSDRELHEQYF; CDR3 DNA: TGTGCCACCAGTGATTCGGACAGGGAGTTGCACGAGCAGTACTTC
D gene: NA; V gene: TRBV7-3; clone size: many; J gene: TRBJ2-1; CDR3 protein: CASSLEGYEQFF; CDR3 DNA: TGTGCCAGCAGCTTAGAAGGCTATGAGCAGTTCTTC
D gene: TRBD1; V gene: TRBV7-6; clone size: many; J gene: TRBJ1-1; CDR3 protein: CASSLHLNDRGHTEAFF; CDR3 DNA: TGTGCCAGCAGCTTACATCTAAATGACAGGGGGCACACTGAAGCTTTCTTT
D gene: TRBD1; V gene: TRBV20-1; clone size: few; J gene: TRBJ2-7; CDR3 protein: CSATTGANYEQYF; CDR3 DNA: TGCAGTGCGACGACAGGGGCAAACTACGAGCAGTACTTC
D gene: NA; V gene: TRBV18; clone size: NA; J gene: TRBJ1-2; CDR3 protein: CASSPTSGGNGYTF; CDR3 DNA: TGTGCCAGCTCACCAACATCCGGGGGAAATGGCTACACCTTC
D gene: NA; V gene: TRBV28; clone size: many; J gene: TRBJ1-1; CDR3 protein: CASRDTLNTEAFF; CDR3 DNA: TGTGCCTCCCGGGACACCCTTAACACTGAAGCTTTCTTT
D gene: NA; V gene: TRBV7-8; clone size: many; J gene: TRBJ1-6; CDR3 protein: CASSLADVRNSPLHF; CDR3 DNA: TGTGCCAGCAGCTTAGCGGACGTTAGAAATTCACCCCTCCACTTT
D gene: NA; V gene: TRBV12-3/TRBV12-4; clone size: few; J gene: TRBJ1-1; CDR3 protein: CASTPGRANTEAFF; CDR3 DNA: TGTGCCAGCACCCCGGGAAGGGCGAACACTGAAGCTTTCTTT
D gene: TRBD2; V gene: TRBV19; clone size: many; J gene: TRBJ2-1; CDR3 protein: CASSIGQKSGRTYNEQFF; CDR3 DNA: TGTGCCAGTAGTATAGGGCAAAAGAGCGGGAGAACCTACAATGAGCAGTTCTTC
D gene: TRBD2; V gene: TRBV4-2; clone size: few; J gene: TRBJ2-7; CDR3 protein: CASSPNSGGPSYEQYF; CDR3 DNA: TGTGCCAGCAGCCCGAATAGCGGGGGACCCTCCTACGAGCAGTACTTC
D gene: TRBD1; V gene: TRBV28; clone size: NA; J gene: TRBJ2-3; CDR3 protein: CASSHPGQAGADTQYF; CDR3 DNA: TGTGCCAGCAGTCACCCGGGACAGGCTGGGGCAGATACGCAGTATTTT
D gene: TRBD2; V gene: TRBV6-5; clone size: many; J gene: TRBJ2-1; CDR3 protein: CASSYAGVDNEQFF; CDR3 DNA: TGTGCCAGCAGTTACGCGGGAGTAGATAATGAGCAGTTCTTC
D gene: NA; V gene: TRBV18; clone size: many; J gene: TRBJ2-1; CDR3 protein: CASSPQTGSGEQFF; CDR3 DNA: TGTGCCAGCTCCCCCCAAACCGGGAGTGGCGAGCAGTTCTTC
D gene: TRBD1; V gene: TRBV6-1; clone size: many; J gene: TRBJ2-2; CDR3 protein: CASKGQGRTGELFF; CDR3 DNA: TGTGCCAGCAAGGGACAGGGGCGCACCGGGGAGCTGTTTTTT
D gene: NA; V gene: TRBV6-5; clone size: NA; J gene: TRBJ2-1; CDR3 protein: CASSYRTRLDNEQFF; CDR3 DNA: TGTGCCAGCAGTTACAGGACACGTCTTGACAATGAGCAGTTCTTC
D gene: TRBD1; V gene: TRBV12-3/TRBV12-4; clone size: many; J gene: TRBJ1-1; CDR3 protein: CASSSIRGTGAFF; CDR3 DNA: TGTGCCAGCAGTTCTATCAGGGGGACTGGAGCTTTCTTT
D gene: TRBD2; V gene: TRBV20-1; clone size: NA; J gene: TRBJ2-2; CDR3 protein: CSARETGGVTGELFF; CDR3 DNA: TGCAGTGCTAGGGAAACGGGAGGTGTCACCGGGGAGCTGTTTTTT
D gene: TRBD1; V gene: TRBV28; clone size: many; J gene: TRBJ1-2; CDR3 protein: CASSLTQGAGNGYTF; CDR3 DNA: TGTGCCAGCAGTTTAACTCAGGGGGCAGGGAATGGCTACACCTTC
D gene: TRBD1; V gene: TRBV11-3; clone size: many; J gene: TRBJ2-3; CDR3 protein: CASSPGGRGLGDTQYF; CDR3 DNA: TGTGCCAGCAGCCCAGGAGGCAGGGGGCTTGGAGATACGCAGTATTTT